The text below deals with one TCR beta chain. The data stem from a study of CD8 T cells in Susac syndrome. It was with random hexamers that about 0.45 to 1 ug RNA was reverse transcribed. The amplification used immunoSEQ multiplex PCR on TCR beta CDR3; it spanned 54 Vbeta and 13 Jbeta. Via MiXCR, TCRdb re-called the immunoSEQ multiplex PCR reads, giving one row per CDR3 protein. The data contain 250,000 or so distinct CDR3 sequences, around 93% of them singletons. The V gene lost 4 bases and the J gene lost 5 bases, with 12 bases spanning the gap. This CDR3 spans 14 amino acids. CDR1 and CDR2 (germline): LGHDT, YNNKEL (reference sequence).

The receptor was derived from a human donor with multiple sclerosis. The rearrangement links TRBV3-1 to TRBJ2-1, with a weak D call TRBD1 (5 bases). Sequencing was performed on CD4+ T cells from PBMCs. CDR3 region: CASSLGVPHNEQFF. The CDR3 DNA is TGTGCCAGCAGCCTAGGGGTTCCTCACAATGAGCAGTTCTTC.